The clone carrying this T cell receptor beta chain turned up a few times. Isolated PBMCs totaled at least 7 million in each sample. The CDR3 is 15 amino acids. From germline, CDR1 is SGHVS and CDR2 FNYEAQ. Trimming stripped 6 bases from V and 7 bases from J, with 22 bases between. Using a J-beta primer mix together with a sample-barcoded 5' primer, a second PCR was run for roughly 6 to 12 cycles. TCRdb passed the 5' RACE reads through MiXCR, listing each CDR3 protein once. The sample carries fewer than 900,000 distinct CDR3 sequences, roughly 35% recorded once. This specimen belongs to a study of blood T cells in healthy people across ages.

The sample consisted of blood. The genes are TRBV7-6 and TRBJ2-7, with D perhaps TRBD2 (6 bases). The source of this sequence is a man aged 18 to 29 in good health. The CDR3 DNA reads as TGTGCCAGCAGTCCTGAGGCTAGCGCGAACAATGAGCAGTACTTC. Translated: CASSPEASANNEQYF. Complete variable domain (other parts from reference TRBV7-6 and TRBJ2-7): GAGVSQSPRYKVTKRGQDVALRCDPISGHVSLYWYRQALGQGPEFLTYFNYEAQQDKSGLPNDRFSAERPEGSISTLTIQRTEQRDSAMYRCASSPEASANNEQYFGPGTRLTVT.